Below, 15 T cell receptor beta chains from the same sample are listed, as sequenced in a study of blood T cell repertoires in COVID-19. Clones were sequenced by immunoSEQ multiplex PCR, and TCRdb holds only the in-frame ones, with some missing. Here the sample spans about 240,000 clones, 70% to 90% being singletons. The sequenced material came from peripheral blood. The origin of the receptors is a man aged 60 to 75 with acute or convalescent COVID-19.

The V and J genes are TRBV12-2 and TRBJ1-2; TRBD1, the table's D call, lacks a check against the DNA. TRBV12-2 is a pseudogene locus. The CDR3 loop spans 18 amino acids. This chain's CDR3 is CASRLGPRTGGLAYGYTF. The CDR3 DNA reads as TGTGCAAGTCGCTTAGGCCCGAGGACAGGGGGCCTTGCCTATGGCTACACCTTC.

This clone occurred once. This chain uses TRBV6-6 with TRBJ2-5, with TRBD1 matching 12 bases. Germline CDR1 reads MNHNY; CDR2 reads SVGAGI (reference sequence). The CDR3 extends over 15 amino acids. The J segment lost 4 bases and the V segment lost 5 bases, leaving 5 bases of the junction unmatched. The CDR3 loop reads CASSHRDRGRETQYF. In DNA, the CDR3 is TGTGCCAGCAGTCACCGGGACAGGGGGCGAGAGACCCAGTACTTC.

The rearrangement links TRBV5-8 to TRBJ2-7, with a possible D match to TRBD1 (6 bases). Between the trimmed V and J ends, which lost 4 bases and 6 bases, there was a span of 14 bases. This CDR3 comprises 13 residues. Germline V gives CDR1 SGHTS, CDR2 YDEGEE. The CDR3 coding sequence is TGTGCCAGCAGCCGTATACAGGGTAGCGAGCAGTACTTC. This encodes CASSRIQGSEQYF.

The gene calls are TRBV30 and TRBJ1-6, with D tentatively TRBD1 (5 bases). Germline values: CDR1 GTSNPN, CDR2 SVGIG (reference sequence). Trimming shortened V by 3 bases and J by 1 base, and 10 bases separated the two germline ends. CDR3 length equals 15 residues. CDR3 loop: CAWRPPGSYNSPLHF. The CDR3 nucleotides read TGTGCCTGGAGGCCCCCAGGGTCCTATAATTCACCCCTCCACTTT. The full variable domain, with the rest looked up from reference TRBV30 and TRBJ1-6, is SQTIHQWPATLVQPVGSPLSLECTVEGTSNPNLYWYRQAAGRGLQLLFYSVGIGQISSEVPQNLSASRPQDRQFILSSKKLLLSDSGFYLCAWRPPGSYNSPLHFGNGTRLTVT.

This clone was found once. The chain couples TRBV5-6 to TRBJ1-1; D is uncertain. The CDR3 extends over 13 amino acids. V was cut by 3 bases and J by 4 bases, with 10 bases left in between. From germline, CDR1 is SGHDT and CDR2 YYEEEE. The CDR3 loop reads CASSYRPSTEAFF. CDR3 in DNA: TGTGCCAGCAGCTATAGGCCTAGCACTGAAGCTTTCTTT. Filled out from reference TRBV5-6 and TRBJ1-1, the complete variable domain reads DAGVTQSPTHLIKTRGQQVTLRCSPKSGHDTVSWYQQALGQGPQFIFQYYEEEERQRGNFPDRFSGHQFPNYSSELNVNALLLGDSALYLCASSYRPSTEAFFGQGTRLTVV.

This clone was found a few times. Here the CDR3 reads CASSEGQGGYEQYF. The CDR3 region has the DNA TGCGCCAGCAGTGAGGGGCAGGGGGGCTACGAGCAGTACTTC. This rearrangement joins TRBV10-2 to TRBJ2-7; D is possibly TRBD1 (7 bases). This CDR3 comprises 14 residues. Germline values: CDR1 WSHSY, CDR2 SAAADI. V was trimmed by 2 bases and J by 3 bases, leaving 11 bases between them.

This rearrangement joins TRBV6-5 to TRBJ2-7; TRBD1 matches 10 bases. The CDR3 consists of 15 residues. Germline-derived CDR1 and CDR2 are MNHEY and SVGAGI. With V trimmed by 4 bases and J by 1 base, 4 bases remained unmatched. The CDR3 DNA follows: TGTGCCAGCAGTTCCCCGGGACAGGGGTCCTACGAGCAGTACTTC. Translating gives CASSSPGQGSYEQYF.

The chain recombines TRBV15 with TRBJ2-7, with D perhaps TRBD1 (5 bases). Trimming took off 0 bases at V and 2 bases at J, with 8 bases between the two ends. The CDR3 sequence is 14 residues long. Germline assignment: CDR1 LNHNV and CDR2 YYDKDF (reference sequence). The CDR3 sequence is CATSRDGAAYEQYF. CDR3 nucleotide sequence: TGTGCCACCAGCAGAGATGGGGCGGCCTACGAGCAGTACTTC.

The chain recombines TRBV10-3 with TRBJ2-7; TRBD1 matches at 10 bases. Germline values: CDR1 ENHRY, CDR2 SYGVKD. The junction had 4 bases not matched to a gene; V was cut back by 6 bases and J by 2 bases. The CDR3 is 14 amino acids. The CDR3 DNA reads as TGTGCCATCAGGAGGGACAGGGGTACCTACGAGCAGTACTTC. Translation: CAIRRDRGTYEQYF.

V is TRBV19 and J is TRBJ1-1; TRBD1 aligns across 7 bases. With 5 bases clipped from V and 4 bases from J, the junction kept 10 bases outside the gene matches. The CDR3 is 15 amino acids. Germline V gives CDR1 LNHDA, CDR2 SQIVND (reference sequence). The CDR3 nucleotides read TGTGCCAGTAGTCTCCAGGGGGTAGTGGGCACTGAAGCTTTCTTT. This encodes CASSLQGVVGTEAFF.

V and J are TRBV30 and TRBJ2-2; 7 bases match TRBD2. V was pared by 2 bases and J by 7 bases, with 13 bases of the junction left unmatched. Germline-derived CDR1 and CDR2 are GTSNPN and SVGIG (reference sequence). The CDR3 totals 16 residues. CDR3: CAWSPVGRERGGELFF. DNA of the CDR3: TGTGCCTGGAGTCCGGTTGGGCGGGAGAGAGGCGGGGAGCTGTTTTTT.

The rearrangement links TRBV7-8 to TRBJ1-1, with D possibly TRBD1 on 6 matching bases. The germline gives CDR1 SGHVS, CDR2 FQNEAQ. V lost 2 bases, J lost 3 bases, and 13 bases lay in between. The CDR3 extends over 15 amino acids. The CDR3 region is CASSLTGGPDTEAFF. The CDR3 nucleotides read TGTGCCAGCAGCTTAACCGGGGGGCCGGACACTGAAGCTTTCTTT.

This chain joins TRBV28 and TRBJ1-2; no definite D call. The CDR3 is 13 amino acids. CDR1 is MDHEN and CDR2 is SYDVKM in the germline V gene. V was clipped by 3 bases and J by 4 bases, with 9 bases between them. CDR3 protein: CASSFQLAYGYTF. CDR3 nucleotide sequence: TGTGCCAGCAGTTTTCAGTTAGCCTATGGCTACACCTTC.

The rearrangement uses TRBV9 and TRBJ1-1, with 8 bases that match TRBD1. The CDR3 sequence is 14 residues long. Germline-derived CDR1 and CDR2 are SGDLS and YYNGEE. J gave up 7 bases and V 7 bases, and 12 bases lay outside the gene matches. CDR3 DNA sequence: TGTGCCAGCGGCGATTTTGGGACAGGCATTGAAGCTTTCTTT. It specifies CASGDFGTGIEAFF.

The chain recombines TRBV6-2 or TRBV6-3 with TRBJ1-5; 12 bases agree with TRBD1. In germline, CDR1 is MNHEY, CDR2 SVGEGT. The CDR3 totals 15 residues. Losses at the gene ends were 4 bases for V and 7 bases for J; bases not matched to a gene: 5. The CDR3 here is CASSSGTGGRQPQHF. The CDR3 DNA follows: TGTGCCAGCAGTTCCGGGACAGGGGGCAGGCAGCCCCAGCATTTT.